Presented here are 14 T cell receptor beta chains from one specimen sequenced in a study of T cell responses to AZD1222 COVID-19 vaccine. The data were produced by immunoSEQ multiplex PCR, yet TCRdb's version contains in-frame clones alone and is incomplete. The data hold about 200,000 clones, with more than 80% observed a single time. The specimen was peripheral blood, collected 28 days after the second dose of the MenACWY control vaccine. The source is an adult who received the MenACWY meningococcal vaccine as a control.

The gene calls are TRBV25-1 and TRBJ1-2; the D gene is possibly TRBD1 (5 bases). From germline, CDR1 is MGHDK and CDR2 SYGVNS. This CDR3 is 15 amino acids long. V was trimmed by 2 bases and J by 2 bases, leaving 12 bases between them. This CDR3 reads CASSEIRGGNYGYTF. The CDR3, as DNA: TGTGCCAGCAGTGAAATTCGGGGGGGGAACTATGGCTACACCTTC.

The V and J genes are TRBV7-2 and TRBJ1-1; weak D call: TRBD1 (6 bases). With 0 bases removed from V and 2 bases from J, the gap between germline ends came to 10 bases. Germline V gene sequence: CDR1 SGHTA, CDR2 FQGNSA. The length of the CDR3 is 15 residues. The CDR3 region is CASSLARQENTEAFF. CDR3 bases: TGTGCCAGCAGCTTAGCCCGACAGGAAAACACTGAAGCTTTCTTT.

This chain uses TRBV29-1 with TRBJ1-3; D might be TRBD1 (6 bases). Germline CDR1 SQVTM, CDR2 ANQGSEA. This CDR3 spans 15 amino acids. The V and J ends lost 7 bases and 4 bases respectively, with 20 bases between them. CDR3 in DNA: TGCAGCGCCCTACCCGGAGGGGGTAGGGGAAACACCATATATTTT. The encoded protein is CSALPGGGRGNTIYF.

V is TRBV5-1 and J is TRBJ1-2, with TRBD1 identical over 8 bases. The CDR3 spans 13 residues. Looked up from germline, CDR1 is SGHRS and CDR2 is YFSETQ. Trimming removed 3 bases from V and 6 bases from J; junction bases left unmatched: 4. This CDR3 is CASSYDRGDGYTF. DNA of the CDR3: TGCGCCAGCAGCTATGACAGGGGCGATGGCTACACCTTC.

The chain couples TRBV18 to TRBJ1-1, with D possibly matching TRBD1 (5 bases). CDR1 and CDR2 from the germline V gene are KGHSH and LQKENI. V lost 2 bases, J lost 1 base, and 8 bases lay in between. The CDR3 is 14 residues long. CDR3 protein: CASSPRQTNTEAFF. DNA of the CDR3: TGTGCCAGCTCACCAAGACAGACGAACACTGAAGCTTTCTTT. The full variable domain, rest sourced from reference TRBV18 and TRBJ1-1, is NAGVMQNPRHLVRRRGQEARLRCSPMKGHSHVYWYRQLPEEGLKFMVYLQKENIIDESGMPKERFSAEFPKEGPSILRIQQVVRGDSAAYFCASSPRQTNTEAFFGQGTRLTVV.

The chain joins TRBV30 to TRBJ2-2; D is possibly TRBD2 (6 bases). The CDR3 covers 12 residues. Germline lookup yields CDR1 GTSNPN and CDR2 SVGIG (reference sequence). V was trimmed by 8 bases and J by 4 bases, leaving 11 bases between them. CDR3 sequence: CAAGRATGELFF. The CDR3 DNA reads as TGTGCCGCGGGGCGGGCCACCGGGGAGCTGTTTTTT.

The DNA of the CDR3 is TGCGCCAGCAGGGCGGGACAGACAACCGGGGAGCTGTTTTTT. It translates to CASRAGQTTGELFF. The gene calls are TRBV5-1 and TRBJ2-2, with a weak D call TRBD1 (7 bases). Per germline, CDR1 SGHRS and CDR2 YFSETQ. The CDR3 has 14 amino acids. With 5 bases removed from V and 5 bases from J, the gap between germline ends came to 13 bases. Looking up the rest from reference TRBV5-1 and TRBJ2-2 gives the full variable domain: KAGVTQTPRYLIKTRGQQVTLSCSPISGHRSVSWYQQTPGQGLQFLFEYFSETQRNKGNFPGRFSGRQFSNSRSEMNVSTLELGDSALYLCASRAGQTTGELFFGEGSRLTVL.

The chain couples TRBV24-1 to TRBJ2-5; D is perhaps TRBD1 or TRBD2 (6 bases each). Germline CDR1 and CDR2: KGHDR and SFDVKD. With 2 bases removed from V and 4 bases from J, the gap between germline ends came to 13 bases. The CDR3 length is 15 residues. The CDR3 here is CATSDYRVGGETQYF. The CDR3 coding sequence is TGTGCCACCAGTGATTACAGGGTCGGGGGAGAGACCCAGTACTTC.

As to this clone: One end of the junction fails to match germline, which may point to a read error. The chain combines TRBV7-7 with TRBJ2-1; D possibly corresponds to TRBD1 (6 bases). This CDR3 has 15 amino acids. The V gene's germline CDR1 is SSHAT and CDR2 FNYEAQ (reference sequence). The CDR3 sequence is CASSKLAGEYNEQFF. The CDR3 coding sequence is TGTGCTAGCAGCAAACTGGCAGGGGAATACAATGAGCAGTTCTTC.

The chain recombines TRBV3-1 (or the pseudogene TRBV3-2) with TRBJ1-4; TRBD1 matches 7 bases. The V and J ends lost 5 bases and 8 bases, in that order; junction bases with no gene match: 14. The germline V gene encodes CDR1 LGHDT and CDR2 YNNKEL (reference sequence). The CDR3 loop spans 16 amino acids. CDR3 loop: CASSDGQAGLAEKLFF. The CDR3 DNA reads TGTGCCAGCAGCGACGGACAGGCCGGGCTAGCAGAAAAACTGTTTTTT.

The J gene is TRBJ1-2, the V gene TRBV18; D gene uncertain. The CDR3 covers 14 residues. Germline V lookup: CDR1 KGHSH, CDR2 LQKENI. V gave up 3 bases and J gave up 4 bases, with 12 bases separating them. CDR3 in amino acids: CASSPLEGGYGYTF. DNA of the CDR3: TGTGCCAGCTCACCTTTGGAGGGTGGCTATGGCTACACCTTC.

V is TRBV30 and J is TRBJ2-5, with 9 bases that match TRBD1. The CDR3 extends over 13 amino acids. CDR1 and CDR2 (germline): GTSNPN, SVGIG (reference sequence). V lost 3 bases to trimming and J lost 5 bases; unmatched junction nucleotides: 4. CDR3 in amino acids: CAWRQGAWETQYF. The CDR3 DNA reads TGTGCCTGGAGACAGGGGGCTTGGGAGACCCAGTACTTC.

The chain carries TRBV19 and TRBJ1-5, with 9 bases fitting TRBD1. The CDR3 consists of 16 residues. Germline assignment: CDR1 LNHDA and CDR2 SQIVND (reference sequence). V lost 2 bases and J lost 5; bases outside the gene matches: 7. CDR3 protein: CASSIIMGQGHQPQHF. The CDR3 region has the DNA TGTGCCAGTAGTATAATAATGGGACAGGGACATCAGCCCCAGCATTTT.

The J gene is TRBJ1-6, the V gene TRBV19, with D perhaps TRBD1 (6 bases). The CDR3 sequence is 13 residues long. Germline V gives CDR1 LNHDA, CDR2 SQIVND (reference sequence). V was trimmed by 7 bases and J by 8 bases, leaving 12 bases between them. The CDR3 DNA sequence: TGTGCCAGTATGGGGGGGGGCTATTCACCCCTCCACTTT. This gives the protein CASMGGGYSPLHF.